The entry that follows covers one TCR beta chain sequence. Its cognate antigen is unknown. Germline and junction disagree at one end, which may indicate a read error. Per the germline V gene, CDR1 is SGHRS and CDR2 is YFSETQ. The CDR3 runs 14 residues. Starting material of 450 to 550 ng total RNA yielded TCR beta cDNA via a constant-region primer. Each TCR beta library was derived from three nested multiplex PCR rounds that employed slightly modified ARM-PCR. The first two PCR rounds used TRBV1-TRBV30 primers with a Cbeta primer, 10 cycles each. Each CDR3 protein gets one entry after TCRdb re-called the multiplex PCR reads with MiXCR. The sample shows some 94,000 distinct CDR3 sequences, approximately 71% of them seen only once. The data were obtained in a study of tumor-infiltrating lymphocytes in primary liver carcinoma. It was from about 21-30 mg of unsorted bulk tissue that RNA and DNA were co-extracted.

Study results and limitations: All five tumor regions shared only about 7-25% of top clones.

The V gene is TRBV5-1, the J gene TRBJ2-7; D not resolved. This TCR was sampled from an older woman with primary liver carcinoma and hepatitis B virus infection. What was sequenced was liver tumor tissue from sampling region 5. This sample's subset: tumor region T5, tumor centre. The CDR3 DNA reads TGCGCCAGCAGCTCAGAGACACCCTCCTACGAGCAGCACTTC. Encoded protein: CASSSETPSYEQHF.